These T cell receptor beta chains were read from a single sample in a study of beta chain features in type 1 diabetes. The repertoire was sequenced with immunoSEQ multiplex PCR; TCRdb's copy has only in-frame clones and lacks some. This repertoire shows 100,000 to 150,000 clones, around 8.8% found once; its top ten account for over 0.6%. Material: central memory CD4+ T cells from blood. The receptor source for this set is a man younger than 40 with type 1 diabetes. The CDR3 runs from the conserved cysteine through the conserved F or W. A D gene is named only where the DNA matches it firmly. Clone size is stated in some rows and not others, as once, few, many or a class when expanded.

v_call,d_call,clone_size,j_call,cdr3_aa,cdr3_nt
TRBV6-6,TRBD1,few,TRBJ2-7,CASMRQGAYEQYF,TGTGCCAGCATGAGGCAGGGGGCATACGAGCAGTACTTC
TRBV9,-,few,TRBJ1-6,CASSSDAGGSSPLHF,TGTGCCAGCAGCTCCGATGCGGGGGGTAGTTCACCCCTCCACTTT
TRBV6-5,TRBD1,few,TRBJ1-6,CASSWTGSNSPLHF,TGTGCCAGCAGCTGGACAGGCAGTAATTCACCCCTCCACTTT
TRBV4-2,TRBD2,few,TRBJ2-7,CASSRELAGGPYEQYF,TGTGCCAGCAGCCGAGAACTAGCGGGGGGCCCCTACGAGCAGTACTTC
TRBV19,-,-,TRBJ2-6,CASSMETAGANVLTF,TGTGCCAGTAGTATGGAGACTGCTGGGGCCAACGTCCTGACTTTC
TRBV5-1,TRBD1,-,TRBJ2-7,CASSPTGAFGRNEQYF,TGCGCCAGCAGCCCCACAGGGGCCTTCGGACGAAACGAGCAGTACTTC
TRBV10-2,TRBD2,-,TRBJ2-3,CASRDSGGSGDTQYF,TGCGCCAGCAGGGACAGCGGGGGGTCTGGAGATACGCAGTATTTT
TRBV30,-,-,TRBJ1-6,CAWARQLYNSPLHF,TGTGCCTGGGCCCGACAGCTCTATAATTCACCCCTCCACTTT
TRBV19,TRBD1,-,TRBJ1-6,CASSISATGGSPLHF,TGTGCCAGTAGTATTTCGGCGACAGGGGGTTCACCCCTCCACTTT
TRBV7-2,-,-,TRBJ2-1,CASSLDSNNEQFF,TGTGCCAGCAGCTTAGACTCGAACAATGAGCAGTTCTTC
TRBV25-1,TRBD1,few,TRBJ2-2,CASKRTGNTGELFF,TGTGCCAGCAAGCGGACAGGGAACACCGGGGAGCTGTTTTTT
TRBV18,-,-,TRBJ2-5,CASSPIGETQYF,TGTGCCAGCTCACCGATCGGAGAGACCCAGTACTTC
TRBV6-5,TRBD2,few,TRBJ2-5,CASSYGGGAGKTQYF,TGTGCCAGCAGTTACGGCGGGGGGGCCGGGAAGACCCAGTACTTC
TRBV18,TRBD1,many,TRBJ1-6,CASSPAGTGNSPLHF,TGTGCCAGCTCACCAGCCGGGACAGGCAATTCACCCCTCCACTTT
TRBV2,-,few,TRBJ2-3,CASCGYLSTDTQYF,TGTGCCAGCTGCGGCTACCTAAGCACAGATACGCAGTATTTT
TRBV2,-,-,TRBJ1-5,CASSEGSGLNQPQHF,TGTGCCAGCAGTGAGGGGTCAGGGCTCAATCAGCCCCAGCATTTT
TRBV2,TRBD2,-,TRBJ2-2,CASSTGLAGTGELFF,TGTGCCAGCAGTACGGGACTAGCGGGGACCGGGGAGCTGTTTTTT
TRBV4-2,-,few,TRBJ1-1,CASSQAGRAGPEAFF,TGTGCCAGCAGCCAAGCCGGGAGGGCCGGTCCTGAAGCTTTCTTT
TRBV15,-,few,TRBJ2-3,CATSLTDTQYF,TGTGCCACCAGCCTCACAGATACGCAGTATTTT
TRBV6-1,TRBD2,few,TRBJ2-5,CASSEGLALETQYF,TGTGCCAGCAGTGAGGGACTAGCGCTGGAGACCCAGTACTTC
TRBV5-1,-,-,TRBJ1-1,CASSLGHTEAFF,TGCGCCAGCAGCTTGGGGCACACTGAAGCTTTCTTT
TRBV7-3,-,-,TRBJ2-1,CASSLDGGEQFF,TGTGCCAGCAGCTTAGACGGGGGAGAGCAGTTCTTC
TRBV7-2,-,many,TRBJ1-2,CASSLARRGNNYGYTF,TGTGCCAGCAGCTTAGCGCGTAGGGGCAACAACTATGGCTACACCTTC
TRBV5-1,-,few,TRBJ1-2,CASSSLSLRYGYTF,TGCGCCAGCAGCTCTCTAAGCTTACGGTATGGCTACACCTTC
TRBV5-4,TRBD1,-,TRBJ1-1,CASRPGGSVNTEAFF,TGTGCCAGCAGACCAGGGGGGTCCGTTAACACTGAAGCTTTCTTT
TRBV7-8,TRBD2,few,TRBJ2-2,CAVAGVNTGELFF,TGTGCGGTAGCGGGGGTGAACACCGGGGAGCTGTTTTTT
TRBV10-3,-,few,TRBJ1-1,CAISGLGRDTEAFF,TGTGCCATCAGTGGGCTTGGCAGGGACACTGAAGCTTTCTTT
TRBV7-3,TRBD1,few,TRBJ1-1,CASSAGTGRDTEAFF,TGTGCCAGCAGCGCCGGGACAGGCCGGGACACTGAAGCTTTCTTT
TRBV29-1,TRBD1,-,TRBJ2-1,CSVGSMRGLSFYEQFF,TGCAGCGTGGGGTCCATGAGGGGGCTTTCTTTTTATGAGCAGTTCTTC
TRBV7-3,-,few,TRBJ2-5,CASSLKPGETQYF,TGTGCCAGCAGCTTAAAACCGGGAGAGACCCAGTACTTC
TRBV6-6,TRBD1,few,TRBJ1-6,CASGRDREGSPLHF,TGTGCCAGCGGGAGGGACAGGGAAGGTTCACCCCTCCACTTT
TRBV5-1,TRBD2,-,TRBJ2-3,CASSLLGGAPDTQYF,TGCGCCAGCAGCTTGCTCGGGGGGGCTCCAGATACGCAGTATTTT
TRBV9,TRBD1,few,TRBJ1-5,CASSAPGGYQPQHF,TGTGCCAGCAGCGCCCCAGGGGGGTATCAGCCCCAGCATTTT
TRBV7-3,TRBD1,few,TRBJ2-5,CASSPHSRGPWETQYF,TGTGCCAGCAGCCCCCATAGCAGGGGGCCTTGGGAGACCCAGTACTTC
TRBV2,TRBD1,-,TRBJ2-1,CASIQDRASYNEQFF,TGTGCCAGCATTCAGGACAGGGCGTCTTACAATGAGCAGTTCTTC
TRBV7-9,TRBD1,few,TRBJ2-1,CASSDRGLEQFF,TGTGCCAGCAGCGACAGGGGGCTTGAGCAGTTCTTC
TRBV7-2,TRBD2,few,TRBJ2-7,CASSRPGLAGYEQYF,TGTGCCAGCAGCCGACCCGGACTAGCGGGGTACGAGCAGTACTTC
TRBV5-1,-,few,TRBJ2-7,CASSLYSDSVGSEQYF,TGCGCCAGCAGCCTCTATTCGGACAGTGTGGGCTCCGAGCAGTACTTC
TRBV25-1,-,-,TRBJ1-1,CASSEYRDTEAFF,TGTGCCAGCAGTGAATACAGGGACACTGAAGCTTTCTTT
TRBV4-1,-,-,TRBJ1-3,CASSPDGAVGNTIYF,TGCGCCAGCAGCCCAGATGGGGCGGTGGGAAACACCATATATTTT
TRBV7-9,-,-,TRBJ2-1,CASSLERLGGGRYNEQFF,TGTGCCAGCAGCTTAGAAAGGTTGGGCGGGGGCCGGTACAATGAGCAGTTCTTC
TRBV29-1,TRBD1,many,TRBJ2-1,CSVEIGTGNEQFF,TGCAGCGTTGAAATTGGGACAGGGAATGAGCAGTTCTTC
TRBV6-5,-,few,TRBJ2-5,CASSLRGGRETQYF,TGTGCCAGCAGTCTGAGGGGGGGACGAGAGACCCAGTACTTC